The present entry profiles one T cell receptor (beta chain) with its context. The source of the sample is a study of blood T cell repertoires in COVID-19. The wider study: Sources were T cells, B-cell-depleted T cells, or PBMCs; the material itself was cDNA or gDNA.

Germline CDR1 is MGHRA and CDR2 is YSYEKL. V was clipped by 0 bases and J by 8 bases, with 13 bases between them. CDR3 length equals 14 residues. Only in-frame clones appear in the TCRdb table, and some are missing; sequencing was by immunoSEQ multiplex PCR. The table includes around 450,000 clones, about nine tenths detected once. Sequenced: PBMCs or T cells enriched from blood (not recorded which). The chain recombines TRBV4-1 with TRBJ1-2, with D unclear. The source is a man between 18 and 29 years old who had recovered from COVID-19. The CDR3 DNA sequence: TGCGCCAGCAGCCAAGATCTTCGGGTTTTAGGCTACACCTTC. Its protein is CASSQDLRVLGYTF.